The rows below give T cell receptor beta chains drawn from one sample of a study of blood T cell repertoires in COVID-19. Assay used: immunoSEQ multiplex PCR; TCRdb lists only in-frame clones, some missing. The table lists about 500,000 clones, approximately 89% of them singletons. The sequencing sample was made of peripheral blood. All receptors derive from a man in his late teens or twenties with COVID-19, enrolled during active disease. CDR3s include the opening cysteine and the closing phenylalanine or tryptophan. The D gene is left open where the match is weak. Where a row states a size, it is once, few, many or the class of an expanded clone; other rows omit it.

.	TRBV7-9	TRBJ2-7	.	CASSAVSTGISEQYF	TGTGCCAGCAGCGCCGTAAGTACAGGGATTAGCGAGCAGTACTTC
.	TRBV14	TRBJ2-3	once	CASSQFRGTDTQYF	TGTGCCAGCAGCCAATTCAGGGGTACAGATACGCAGTATTTT
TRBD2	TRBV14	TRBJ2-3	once	CASSQESSGGAHTQYF	TGTGCCAGCAGCCAAGAGTCTAGCGGGGGGGCACATACGCAGTATTTT
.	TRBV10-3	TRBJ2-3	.	CAISEGGSGTDTQYF	TGTGCCATCAGTGAAGGCGGGTCGGGCACAGATACGCAGTATTTT
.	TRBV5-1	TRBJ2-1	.	CASSLREYYNEQFF	TGCGCCAGCAGCTTGCGGGAGTACTACAATGAGCAGTTCTTC
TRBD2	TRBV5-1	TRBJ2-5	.	CASRDSGGEETQYF	TGCGCCAGCAGAGACAGCGGGGGTGAAGAGACCCAGTACTTC
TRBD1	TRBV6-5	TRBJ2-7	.	CASIRDRGSYEQYF	TGTGCCAGCATTAGAGACAGGGGGTCCTACGAGCAGTACTTC
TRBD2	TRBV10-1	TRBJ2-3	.	CASSSGTSGEKNTQYF	TGCGCCAGCAGTTCCGGGACTAGCGGGGAGAAAAATACGCAGTATTTT
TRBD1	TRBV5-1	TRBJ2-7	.	CASRGTGAHEQYF	TGCGCCAGCCGAGGGACAGGGGCCCACGAGCAGTACTTC
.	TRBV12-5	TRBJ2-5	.	CASGLVRVRAGLSPPDQETQYF	TGTGCTAGTGGTTTGGTACGGGTTCGCGCGGGCCTTTCACCACCGGACCAAGAGACCCAGTACTTC
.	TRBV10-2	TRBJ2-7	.	CASSATSYEQYF	TGCGCCAGCAGTGCGACTAGCTACGAGCAGTACTTC
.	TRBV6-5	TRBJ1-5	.	CASSPTDSNQPQHF	TGTGCCAGCAGCCCCACAGATAGCAATCAGCCCCAGCATTTT
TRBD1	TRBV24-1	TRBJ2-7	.	CATHQTEIHLRKDRGYEQYF	TGTGCCACCCATCAAACAGAAATTCACCTACGTAAGGACAGGGGGTACGAGCAGTACTTC
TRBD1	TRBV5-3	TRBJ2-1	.	CARRTQGEGASIAPYNEQFF	TGTGCCAGAAGGACTCAGGGTGAGGGGGCTTCTATTGCGCCCTACAATGAGCAGTTCTTC
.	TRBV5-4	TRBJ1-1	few	CASSLGATEAFF	TGTGCCAGCAGCTTGGGCGCAACTGAAGCTTTCTTT
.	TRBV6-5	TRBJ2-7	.	CASSYSAGAYEQYF	TGTGCCAGCAGTTACTCCGCCGGGGCCTACGAGCAGTACTTC
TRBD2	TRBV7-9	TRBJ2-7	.	CASRDGLAGVEQYF	TGTGCCAGCAGGGACGGACTAGCGGGGGTCGAGCAGTACTTC
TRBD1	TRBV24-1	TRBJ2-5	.	CATSGSGTAWETQYF	TGTGCCACCAGTGGTTCCGGGACAGCCTGGGAGACCCAGTACTTC
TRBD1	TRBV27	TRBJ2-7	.	CASSLSAGTGAFHEQYF	TGTGCCAGCAGTTTATCAGCAGGGACAGGGGCTTTCCACGAGCAGTACTTC
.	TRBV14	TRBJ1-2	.	CASSQGHFGYTF	TGTGCCAGCAGCCAAGGACATTTCGGCTACACCTTC
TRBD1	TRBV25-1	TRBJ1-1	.	CASSSGRGQAEAFF	TGTGCCAGCAGTTCGGGCAGGGGGCAGGCTGAAGCTTTCTTT
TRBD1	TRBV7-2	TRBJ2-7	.	CASSVRLDRAYEQYF	TGTGCCAGCAGCGTGCGCCTGGACAGGGCCTACGAGCAGTACTTC
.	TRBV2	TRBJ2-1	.	CASRNPGRTVSYNEQFF	TGTGCCAGCAGGAACCCTGGGAGGACCGTTTCTTACAATGAGCAGTTCTTC
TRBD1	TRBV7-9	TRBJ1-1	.	CASSAPKGRGTEAFF	TGTGCCAGCAGCGCCCCGAAGGGCAGGGGGACTGAAGCTTTCTTT
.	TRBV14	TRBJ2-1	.	CASSQDNFRRDVPNEQFF	TGTGCCAGCAGCCAAGATAATTTCCGCCGGGATGTCCCGAATGAGCAGTTCTTC
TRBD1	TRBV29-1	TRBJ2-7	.	CSVIKATGVGQYF	TGCAGCGTAATAAAAGCAACAGGGGTCGGGCAGTACTTC
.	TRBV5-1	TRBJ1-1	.	CASSPRVQNTEAFF	TGCGCCAGCAGCCCGCGTGTGCAGAACACTGAAGCTTTCTTT
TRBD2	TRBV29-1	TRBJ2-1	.	CSVEGPGGRARDEQFF	TGCAGCGTTGAAGGTCCGGGAGGGAGGGCCCGCGATGAGCAGTTCTTC
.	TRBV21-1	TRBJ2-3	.	CASSKPSGKSTDTQYF	TGTGCCAGCAGTAAACCTAGCGGCAAAAGCACAGATACGCAGTATTTT
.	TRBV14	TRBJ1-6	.	CASSQGSSYNSPLHF	TGTGCCAGCAGCCAAGGGAGCTCCTATAATTCACCCCTCCACTTT
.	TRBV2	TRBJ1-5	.	CASSLPGGQPQHF	TGTGCCAGCAGTCTGCCTGGCGGTCAGCCCCAGCATTTT
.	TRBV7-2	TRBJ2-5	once	CASSLQSGFETQYF	TGTGCCAGCAGCTTACAATCAGGGTTCGAGACCCAGTACTTC
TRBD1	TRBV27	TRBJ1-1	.	CASSLRGLSTEAFF	TGTGCCAGCAGTTTAAGGGGGCTGAGCACTGAAGCTTTCTTT
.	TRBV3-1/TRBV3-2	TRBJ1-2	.	CASSQEASTYGYTF	TGTGCCAGCAGCCAAGAAGCAAGTACCTATGGCTACACCTTC
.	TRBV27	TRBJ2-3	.	CASSQQGPDTQYF	TGTGCCAGCAGTCAACAGGGTCCAGATACGCAGTATTTT
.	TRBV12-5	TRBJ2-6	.	CASGSLTGTGANVLTF	TGTGCTAGTGGTTCGCTTACAGGGACTGGGGCCAACGTCCTGACTTTC
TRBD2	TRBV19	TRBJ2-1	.	CASSPRSSGTPRNEQFF	TGTGCCAGTAGTCCTCGCTCTAGCGGGACCCCTAGGAATGAGCAGTTCTTC
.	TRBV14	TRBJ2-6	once	CASSQSKPGRSGANVLTF	TGTGCCAGCAGCCAATCTAAACCCGGGAGATCTGGGGCCAACGTCCTGACTTTC
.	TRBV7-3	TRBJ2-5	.	CASSIGLGAEETQYF	TGTGCCAGCAGTATAGGGTTGGGGGCAGAAGAGACCCAGTACTTC
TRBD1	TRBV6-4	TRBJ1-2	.	CASRDTGGVGYTF	TGTGCCAGCAGGGATACAGGGGGCGTTGGCTACACCTTC
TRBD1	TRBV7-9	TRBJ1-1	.	CASSWTGTGVAFF	TGTGCCAGCAGTTGGACCGGGACAGGGGTTGCTTTCTTT
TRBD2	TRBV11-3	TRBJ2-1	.	CASSELAGSSYNEQFF	TGTGCCAGCAGCGAACTAGCGGGGAGCTCCTACAATGAGCAGTTCTTC
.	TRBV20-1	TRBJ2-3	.	CSARREFTQYF	TGCAGTGCCCGAAGGGAGTTTACGCAGTATTTT
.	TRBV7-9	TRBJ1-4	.	CASSLIGGRNEKLFF	TGTGCCAGCAGCTTGATCGGGGGGCGTAATGAAAAACTGTTTTTT
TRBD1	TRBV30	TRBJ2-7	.	CAWSVGQGADEQYF	TGTGCCTGGAGTGTAGGACAGGGGGCGGACGAGCAGTACTTC
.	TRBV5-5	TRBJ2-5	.	CASSKPPGFETQYF	TGTGCCAGCAGCAAACCACCGGGGTTCGAGACCCAGTACTTC
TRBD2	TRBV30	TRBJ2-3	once	CAWSLGRGDTQYF	TGTGCCTGGAGTTTGGGGAGGGGAGATACGCAGTATTTT
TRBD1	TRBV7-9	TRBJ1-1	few	CASSSPGQMNTEAFF	TGTGCCAGCAGCTCACCGGGACAGATGAACACTGAAGCTTTCTTT
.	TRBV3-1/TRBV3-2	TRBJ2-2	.	CASSPEGYTGELFF	TGTGCCAGCAGCCCGGAGGGGTACACCGGGGAGCTGTTTTTT
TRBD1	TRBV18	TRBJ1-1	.	CASSRGQGNTEAFF	TGTGCCAGCTCACGTGGACAGGGGAACACTGAAGCTTTCTTT
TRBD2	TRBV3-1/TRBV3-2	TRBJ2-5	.	CASSHLAGGQETQYF	TGTGCCAGCAGCCACCTAGCGGGAGGGCAAGAGACCCAGTACTTC
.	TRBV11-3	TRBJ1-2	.	CASSFTGTIYGYTF	TGTGCCAGCAGCTTTACCGGGACTATCTATGGCTACACCTTC
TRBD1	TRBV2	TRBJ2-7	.	CASSPGTGSAEQYF	TGTGCCAGCAGCCCCGGGACAGGGTCTGCCGAGCAGTACTTC